This T cell receptor (beta chain) was profiled in a study of cytomegalovirus exposure and HLA in healthy donors. Regarding the study as a whole: TCR beta chain V- and J-gene trimming was linked, in a later analysis, to a missense variant in DCLRE1C. The classifier reportedly diagnosed cytomegalovirus status with high sensitivity and specificity.

Points on this clone: The target antigen is unknown.

The CDR3 sequence is 14 residues long. Per germline, CDR1 ENHRY and CDR2 SYGVKD. Trimming took 6 bases from V and 2 from J; bases not matched to a gene: 3. PCR used 60 Vbeta primers and 13 Jbeta primers. In the original analysis: The authors later counted 65 million to 90 million unique TCR beta chains, some 11 million of them shared. Profiling relied on immunoSEQ multiplex PCR, and the TCRdb table lists in-frame clones only, not all of them. D and trimming were read from the DNA, whereas the V and J calls and clone size are those reported in that table. The sample lists more than 85,000 clones, 80% to 85% occurring once.

This receptor was taken from a man aged 25-40 years in good health and CMV-seropositive. V is TRBV10-3 and J is TRBJ2-7, with TRBD1 identical over 11 bases. Material for sequencing was PBMCs. CDR3 DNA sequence: TGTGCCATCAGAGGGACAGGGGGACCCTACGAGCAGTACTTC. Translation gives CAIRGTGGPYEQYF.